The clone carrying this TCR beta chain was detected many times. What it binds is not known. The data stem from a study of early T cells in non-severe SARS-CoV-2 infection. Across the whole study: Sequenced bulk RNA came from whole blood that was unsorted, and chains were unpaired. Regarding the study as a whole: VDJdb matching favored anti-spike CD8 responses, missing private and CD4 specificities.

Individual cDNA molecules carried attached unique molecular identifiers. MiXCR was run by TCRdb on the 5' RACE reads, yielding one entry per CDR3 protein. The repertoire consists of about 39,000 distinct CDR3 sequences, with 4.5% to 7% occurring once and the leading ten covering 4% to 4.5%. The CDR3 is 15 residues long. Germline-derived CDR1 and CDR2 are GTSNPN and SVGIG (reference sequence). V was trimmed by 1 base and J by 0 bases, leaving 12 bases between them. The clonotype comes from an adult who was a healthcare worker with PCR-confirmed SARS-CoV-2 infection or an uninfected control (not recorded which). The sequencing used whole blood, collected at baseline. V gene TRBV30 combines with J gene TRBJ1-1, with D uncertain. CDR3 region: CAWSAPGTMNTEAFF. The CDR3 DNA reads as TGTGCCTGGAGTGCCCCAGGCACCATGAACACTGAAGCTTTCTTT. The complete variable domain, with remaining parts taken from reference TRBV30 and TRBJ1-1, reads SQTIHQWPATLVQPVGSPLSLECTVEGTSNPNLYWYRQAAGRGLQLLFYSVGIGQISSEVPQNLSASRPQDRQFILSSKKLLLSDSGFYLCAWSAPGTMNTEAFFGQGTRLTVV.